This paragraph covers one TCR beta chain sequence. Per the original methods: Reference gene primer amplification gave estimated nucleated cell counts. The method was immunoSEQ multiplex PCR; TCRdb's version includes in-frame clones alone and lacks a portion of them. V, J and clone size are taken as reported in that table, and D and trimming were inferred from the DNA itself. Here the sample spans 150,000 to 200,000 clones, 70% to 90% being singletons. The CDR3 has 14 amino acids. Germline-derived CDR1 and CDR2 are SGHRS and YFSETQ. The V gene lost 1 base and the J gene lost 8 bases, with 15 bases spanning the gap. This specimen belongs to a study of blood T cell repertoires in COVID-19.

The chain joins TRBV5-1 to TRBJ1-2; maybe TRBD1 (5 bases). The sequencing input was peripheral blood. The TCR sequence derives from a middle-aged man with active or convalescent COVID-19. CDR3 in amino acids: CASSLIPGENGYTF. The CDR3 nucleotides read TGCGCCAGCAGCTTGATTCCGGGGGAAAACGGCTACACCTTC.